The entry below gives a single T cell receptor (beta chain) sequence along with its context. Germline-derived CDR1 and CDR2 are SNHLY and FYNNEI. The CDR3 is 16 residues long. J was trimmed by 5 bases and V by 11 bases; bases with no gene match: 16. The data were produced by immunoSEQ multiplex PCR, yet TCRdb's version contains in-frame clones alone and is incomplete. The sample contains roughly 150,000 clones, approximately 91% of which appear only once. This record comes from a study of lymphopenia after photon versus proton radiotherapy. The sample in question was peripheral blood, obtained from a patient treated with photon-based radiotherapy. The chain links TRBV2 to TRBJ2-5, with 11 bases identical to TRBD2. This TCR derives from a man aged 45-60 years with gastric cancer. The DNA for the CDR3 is TGTGCCTGCCGCGGAACTAGCGGGAGTTGGGGGGAGACCCAGTACTTC. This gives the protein CACRGTSGSWGETQYF.